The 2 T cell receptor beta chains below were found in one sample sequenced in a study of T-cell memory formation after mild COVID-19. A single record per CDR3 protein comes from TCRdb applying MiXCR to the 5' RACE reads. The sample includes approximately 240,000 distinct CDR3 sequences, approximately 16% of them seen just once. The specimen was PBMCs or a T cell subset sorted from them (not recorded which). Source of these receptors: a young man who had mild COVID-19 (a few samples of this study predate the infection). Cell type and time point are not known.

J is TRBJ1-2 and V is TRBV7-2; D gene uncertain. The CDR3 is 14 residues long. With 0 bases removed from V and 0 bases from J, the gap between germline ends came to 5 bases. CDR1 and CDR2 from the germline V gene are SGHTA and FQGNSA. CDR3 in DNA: TGTGCCAGCAGCTTAGCGGCTGCTAACTATGGCTACACCTTC. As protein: CASSLAAANYGYTF.

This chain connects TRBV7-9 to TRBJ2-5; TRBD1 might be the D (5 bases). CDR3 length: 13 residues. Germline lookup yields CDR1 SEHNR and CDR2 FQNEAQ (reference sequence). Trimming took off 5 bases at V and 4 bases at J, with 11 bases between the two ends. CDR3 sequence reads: CASSEGAAETQYF. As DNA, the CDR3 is TGTGCCAGCAGCGAAGGGGCAGCAGAGACCCAGTACTTC.